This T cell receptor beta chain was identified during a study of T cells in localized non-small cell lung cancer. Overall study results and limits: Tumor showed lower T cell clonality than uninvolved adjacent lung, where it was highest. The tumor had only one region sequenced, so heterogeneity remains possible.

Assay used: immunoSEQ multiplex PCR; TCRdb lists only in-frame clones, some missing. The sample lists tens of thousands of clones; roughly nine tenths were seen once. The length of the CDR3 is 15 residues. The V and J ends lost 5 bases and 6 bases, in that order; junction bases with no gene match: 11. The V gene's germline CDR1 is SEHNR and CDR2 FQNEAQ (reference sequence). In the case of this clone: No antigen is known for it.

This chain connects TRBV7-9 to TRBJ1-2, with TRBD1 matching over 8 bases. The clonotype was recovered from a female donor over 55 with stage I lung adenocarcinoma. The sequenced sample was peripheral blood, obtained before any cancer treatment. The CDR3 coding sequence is TGTGCCAGCAGCCCGGACAGGGCGGGTGAGCATGGCTACACCTTC. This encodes CASSPDRAGEHGYTF.